These 19 T cell receptor beta chains were all obtained from the same sample, sequenced in a study of blood T cell repertoires in COVID-19. Repertoires were generated with immunoSEQ multiplex PCR, while TCRdb's copy carries only in-frame clones and drops some. The profile shows roughly 120,000 clones, around 85% of them singletons. The sample was peripheral blood. These receptors were collected from a man aged 60 to 75 with acute or convalescent COVID-19.

Written as DNA, the CDR3 is TGTGCCACCTCCGGGGGTAGCCAAACAGATACGCAGTATTTT. This translates into CATSGGSQTDTQYF. The chain employs TRBV5-5 and TRBJ2-3; tentative D call: TRBD2 (6 bases). Germline values: CDR1 SGHKS, CDR2 YYEKEE (reference sequence). Trimming left V 9 bases short and J 3 bases short, with 17 bases between. The CDR3 consists of 14 residues. The entire variable domain, with the rest obtained from reference TRBV5-5 and TRBJ2-3, is as follows: DAGVTQSPTHLIKTRGQQVTLRCSPISGHKSVSWYQQVLGQGPQFIFQYYEKEERGRGNFPDRFSARQFPNYSSELNVNALLLGDSALYLCATSGGSQTDTQYFGPGTRLTVL.

The chain has TRBV28 and TRBJ1-5, with 7 bases that match TRBD1. J gave up 1 base and V 2 bases, and 5 bases lay outside the gene matches. The CDR3 is 16 residues long. CDR1 MDHEN and CDR2 SYDVKM come from the germline V gene. The CDR3 nucleotides read TGTGCCAGCAGTTTAGATACAGGGGCCAGCAATCAGCCCCAGCATTTT. As protein: CASSLDTGASNQPQHF.

The chain combines TRBV3-1 (or the pseudogene TRBV3-2) with TRBJ2-1; the D gene is possibly TRBD2 (5 bases). The CDR3 is 15 residues long. Between the trimmed V and J ends, which lost 2 bases and 2 bases, there was a span of 10 bases. The germline V gene has CDR1 LGHDT and CDR2 YNNKEL (reference sequence). The CDR3 coding sequence is TGTGCCAGCAGCCAAATAGGGAGAACCTACAATGAGCAGTTCTTC. This sequence encodes CASSQIGRTYNEQFF.

The J gene is TRBJ2-5, the V gene TRBV5-1; D gene uncertain. Germline V gives CDR1 SGHRS, CDR2 YFSETQ. This CDR3 has 14 residues. The V and J ends lost 0 bases and 0 bases respectively, with 6 bases between them. CDR3 residues: CASSLGEYQETQYF. The CDR3 DNA sequence: TGCGCCAGCAGCTTGGGCGAGTACCAAGAGACCCAGTACTTC.

V and J are TRBV3-1 (or the pseudogene TRBV3-2) and TRBJ2-2; 7 bases agree with TRBD2. Germline lookup yields CDR1 LGHDT and CDR2 YNNKEL (reference sequence). Trimming cost V 8 bases and J 4 bases; bases outside gene matches: 7. The CDR3 contains 14 residues. The CDR3 protein is CASRSAGVTGELFF. DNA of the CDR3: TGTGCCAGCCGGTCGGCGGGAGTCACCGGGGAGCTGTTTTTT.

The chain couples TRBV7-3 to TRBJ2-1, with D perhaps matching TRBD1 (6 bases). Trimming took off 5 bases at V and 7 bases at J, with 9 bases between the two ends. CDR1 is SGHTA, CDR2 FQGTGA, per germline. This CDR3 has 12 residues. CDR3: CASSPDRNEQFF. In nucleotides, the CDR3 is TGTGCCAGCAGCCCTGACAGGAATGAGCAGTTCTTC. The entire variable domain, with the rest obtained from reference TRBV7-3 and TRBJ2-1, is as follows: GAGVSQTPSNKVTEKGKYVELRCDPISGHTALYWYRQSLGQGPEFLIYFQGTGAADDSGLPNDRFFAVRPEGSVSTLKIQRTERGDSAVYLCASSPDRNEQFFGPGTRLTVL.

The chain has TRBV4-3 and TRBJ2-3; maybe TRBD1 (7 bases). The CDR3 consists of 16 residues. CDR1 LGHNA and CDR2 YSLEER come from the germline V gene. V lost 3 bases, J lost 4 bases, and 17 bases lay in between. The CDR3 DNA reads as TGCGCCAGCAGCCAGGGGGGACAGTCGAACGCAGATACGCAGTATTTT. This codes for CASSQGGQSNADTQYF.

This clone was seen only once. The rearrangement links TRBV7-2 to TRBJ2-3; TRBD1 agrees at 9 bases. Per germline, CDR1 SGHTA and CDR2 FQGNSA. This CDR3 region has 15 residues. V lost 5 bases to trimming and J lost 5 bases; unmatched junction nucleotides: 8. The CDR3 DNA reads TGTGCCAGCAGCACTAGAGGGACAGGGATAGATACGCAGTATTTT. It is translated as CASSTRGTGIDTQYF.

CDR3 amino acids: CASSYQAKNIQYF. The CDR3 nucleotides are TGTGCCAGCAGCTACCAGGCCAAAAACATTCAGTACTTC. The V and J genes are TRBV7-2 and TRBJ2-4; D ambiguous. The CDR3 runs to 13 residues. Germline V CDR1 and CDR2: SGHTA, FQGNSA. V was pared by 4 bases and J by 1 base, with 5 bases between.

The chain joins TRBV4-2 to TRBJ2-1; 7 bases are shared with TRBD2. CDR3 size: 15 residues. After removal of 0 bases from V and 9 bases from J, the junction contained 8 bases not matched to a gene. Germline V lookup: CDR1 LGHNA, CDR2 YNFKEQ. The DNA for the CDR3 is TGTGCCAGCAGCCAAGATCTCGGCGGGAGTGGTGAGCAGTTCTTC. This codes for CASSQDLGGSGEQFF.

The table lists this clone with a count of one. The rearrangement joins TRBV27 to TRBJ2-5; no clear D. The CDR3 is 15 residues long. Germline assignment: CDR1 MNHEY and CDR2 SMNVEV (reference sequence). V lost 5 bases and J lost 3, with 16 bases in between. CDR3 sequence (DNA): TGTGCCAGCAGTCCCTGGATCTCAGGAAAAGAGACCCAGTACTTC. Protein product: CASSPWISGKETQYF.

To note about this clone: Other DNA sequences in this sample translate to the same CDR3. The J gene is TRBJ1-1, the V gene TRBV18; D is perhaps TRBD1 (5 bases). Germline V gene sequence: CDR1 KGHSH, CDR2 LQKENI. CDR3 size: 14 residues. V dropped 4 bases and J dropped 4 bases, with 13 bases sitting between them. CDR3 sequence: CASSLQEWSTEAFF. The CDR3 coding sequence is TGTGCCAGCTCACTACAGGAATGGAGCACTGAAGCTTTCTTT.

The chain links TRBV10-3 to TRBJ1-1; 7 bases agree with TRBD1. Per the germline V gene, CDR1 is ENHRY and CDR2 is SYGVKD. The V gene end was trimmed by 6 bases and the J gene end by 1 base; junction bases not matched to a gene: 2. The CDR3 is 13 residues long. The CDR3 protein is CAIRGTENTEAFF. The CDR3 DNA sequence: TGTGCCATCAGGGGGACAGAGAACACTGAAGCTTTCTTT.

V gene TRBV3-1 (or the pseudogene TRBV3-2) combines with J gene TRBJ1-1, with D possibly being TRBD1 (5 bases). Trimming stripped 1 base from V and 6 bases from J, with 12 bases between. In germline, CDR1 is LGHDT, CDR2 YNNKEL (reference sequence). The CDR3 runs 14 residues. The CDR3 nucleotides are TGTGCCAGCAGCCAAGTTGGGGGACTCGCTGAAGCTTTCTTT. Translated, it gives CASSQVGGLAEAFF.

V and J are TRBV16 and TRBJ1-2; TRBD1 matches at 10 bases. Losses at the gene ends were 1 base for V and 4 bases for J; bases not matched to a gene: 3. This CDR3 spans 15 amino acids. Germline V gene sequence: CDR1 KGHSY, CDR2 FQNENV. The CDR3 coding sequence is TGTGCCAGCAGCCAATGGACAGGGGGGATCTATGGCTACACCTTC. Protein product: CASSQWTGGIYGYTF.

The chain is built from TRBV5-1 and TRBJ2-5; TRBD2 matches at 7 bases. CDR1 SGHRS and CDR2 YFSETQ come from the germline V gene. CDR3 length: 15 residues. V shed 2 bases and J 4 bases; nucleotides not matched to a gene: 8. The CDR3 region is CASSFSRPGGETQYF. As DNA, the CDR3 is TGCGCCAGCAGCTTTTCTCGTCCGGGAGGAGAGACCCAGTACTTC. Using reference TRBV5-1 and TRBJ2-5 for the parts outside the CDR3, the full variable domain is KAGVTQTPRYLIKTRGQQVTLSCSPISGHRSVSWYQQTPGQGLQFLFEYFSETQRNKGNFPGRFSGRQFSNSRSEMNVSTLELGDSALYLCASSFSRPGGETQYFGPGTRLLVL.

Only one count was recorded for this clone. The chain carries TRBV24-1 and TRBJ1-2; the D gene is possibly TRBD1 (6 bases). CDR1 KGHDR and CDR2 SFDVKD come from the germline V gene. The CDR3 is 13 residues long. Trimming removed 5 bases at V and 8 bases at J, with 14 bases between. The CDR3 region has the DNA TGTGCCACCAGTGGCCCTCCAGGGGACGGCTACACCTTC. It encodes CATSGPPGDGYTF.

The CDR3 region is CASSYGGRYTDTQYF. CDR3 nucleotide sequence: TGTGCCAGCAGTTACGGTGGCAGGTACACAGATACGCAGTATTTT. The genes are TRBV6-2 or TRBV6-3 and TRBJ2-3; D is unresolved. With 2 bases removed from V and 2 bases from J, the gap between germline ends came to 11 bases. Germline V gene lookup returns CDR1 MNHEY and CDR2 SVGEGT. The CDR3 contains 15 residues.

The chain links TRBV28 to TRBJ1-2, with D perhaps TRBD1 (6 bases). V lost 2 bases and J lost 8, with 9 bases in between. The germline gives CDR1 MDHEN, CDR2 SYDVKM. The CDR3 runs to 12 residues. The CDR3: CASSLAGVGYTF. As DNA, the CDR3 is TGTGCCAGCAGTTTAGCAGGGGTCGGCTACACCTTC.